This T cell receptor (beta chain) was captured by sequencing in a study of T cell clonality in common variable immunodeficiency. Clones were read by immunoSEQ multiplex PCR, and TCRdb kept only the in-frame ones, dropping some. The sample holds 17,000 or so clones, and no clone turns up only once. Germline-derived CDR1 and CDR2 are SGHTA and FQGNSA. This CDR3 has 15 amino acids. Aged roughly 8 to 65 years, CVID subjects averaged about 40 years old. Both groups were predominantly of Caucasian heritage. As to this clone: Its antigen is undetermined. At one boundary the junction diverges from the germline segment, which might be a read error. The read falls 3 residues short of the CDR3 end, and the missing part is taken from the germline J gene.

General study points: Common variable immunodeficiency TCR beta sequences reportedly had fewer deletions and N-nucleotide insertions.

This rearrangement joins TRBV7-2 to TRBJ1-2; 8 bases map to TRBD1. This clonotype was sampled from a human donor with common variable immunodeficiency. Sequencing was performed on peripheral blood mononuclear cells. The CDR3 bases that were read are TGTGCCAACAGCTTAGGGACAGGAGCTAACTATGGC. The encoded protein is CANSLGTGANYG. From start to end, the CDR3 is CANSLGTGANYGYTF.